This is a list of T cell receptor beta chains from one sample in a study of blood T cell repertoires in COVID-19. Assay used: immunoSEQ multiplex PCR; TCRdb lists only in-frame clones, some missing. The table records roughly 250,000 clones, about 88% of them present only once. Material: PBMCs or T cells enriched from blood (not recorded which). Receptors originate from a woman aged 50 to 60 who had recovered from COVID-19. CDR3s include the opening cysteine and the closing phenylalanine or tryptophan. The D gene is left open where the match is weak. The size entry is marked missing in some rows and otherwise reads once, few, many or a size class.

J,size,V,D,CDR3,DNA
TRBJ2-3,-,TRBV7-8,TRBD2,CASSLARASGRAGATDTQYF,TGTGCCAGCAGCTTAGCGCGGGCTAGCGGGAGGGCTGGGGCCACAGATACGCAGTATTTT
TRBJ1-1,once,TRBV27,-,CASSLGGFMNTEAFF,TGTGCCAGCAGTTTAGGCGGCTTCATGAACACTGAAGCTTTCTTT
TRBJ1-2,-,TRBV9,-,CASSVAGDSYGYTF,TGTGCCAGCAGCGTAGCTGGGGACTCCTATGGCTACACCTTC
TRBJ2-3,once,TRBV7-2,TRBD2,CASSLEGGRASDTQYF,TGTGCCAGCAGCTTAGAGGGCGGGAGGGCCTCTGATACGCAGTATTTT
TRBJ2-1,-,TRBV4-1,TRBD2,CASSQDMGLSGRGGDEQFF,TGCGCCAGCAGCCAAGATATGGGTCTTAGCGGGAGGGGAGGGGATGAGCAGTTCTTC
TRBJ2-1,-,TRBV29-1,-,CSAHSDKPNEQFF,TGCAGCGCCCATAGCGATAAGCCCAATGAGCAGTTCTTC
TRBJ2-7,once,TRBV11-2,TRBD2,CASSGTSGKVYEQYF,TGTGCCAGCAGCGGGACTAGCGGGAAAGTGTACGAGCAGTACTTC
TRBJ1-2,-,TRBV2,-,CASSVDSGYGYTF,TGTGCCAGCAGTGTTGATTCGGGATATGGCTACACCTTC
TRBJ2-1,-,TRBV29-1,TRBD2,CSVGTSGSSYNEQFF,TGCAGCGTAGGGACTAGCGGGAGCTCCTACAATGAGCAGTTCTTC
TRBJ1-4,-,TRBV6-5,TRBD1,CASSRQGGNEKLFF,TGTGCCAGCAGTCGACAGGGGGGAAATGAAAAACTGTTTTTT
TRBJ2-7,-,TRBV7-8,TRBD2,CASSVLLAGVSEQYF,TGTGCCAGCAGCGTACTACTAGCGGGAGTATCCGAGCAGTACTTC
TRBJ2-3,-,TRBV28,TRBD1,CASSLLGQPEGYF,TGTGCCAGCAGTTTATTGGGACAGCCGGAAGGGTATTTT
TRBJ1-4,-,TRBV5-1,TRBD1,CASSSTGGRTEKLFF,TGCGCCAGCAGCTCGACAGGGGGTCGAACTGAAAAACTGTTTTTT
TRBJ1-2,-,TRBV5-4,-,CASKYAEGGHGYTF,TGTGCCAGCAAGTACGCCGAGGGAGGCCATGGCTACACCTTC
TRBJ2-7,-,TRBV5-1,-,CASSFNDFSYEQYF,TGCGCCAGCAGCTTCAACGACTTCTCCTACGAGCAGTACTTC
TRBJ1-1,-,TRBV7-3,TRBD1,CASSPQGQTEAFF,TGTGCCAGCAGCCCCCAGGGACAGACTGAAGCTTTCTTT
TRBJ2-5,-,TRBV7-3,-,CASSLVSGRQETQYF,TGTGCCAGCAGCTTAGTGAGCGGCAGGCAAGAGACCCAGTACTTC
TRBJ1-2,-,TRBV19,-,CASRGDNILRYGYTF,TGTGCCAGTAGGGGAGACAATATTCTTCGCTATGGCTACACCTTC
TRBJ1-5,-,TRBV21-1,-,CASSRTGANQPQHF,TGTGCCAGCAGCAGGACAGGGGCTAATCAGCCCCAGCATTTT
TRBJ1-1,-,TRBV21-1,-,CASSKRVQRDLGDTEAFF,TGTGCCAGCAGCAAACGGGTACAGCGGGACCTCGGAGACACTGAAGCTTTCTTT
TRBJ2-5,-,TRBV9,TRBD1,CASSVGGTGAVETQYF,TGTGCCAGCAGCGTAGGAGGGACAGGGGCCGTGGAGACCCAGTACTTC
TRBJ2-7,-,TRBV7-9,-,CASSDRRDSIYEQYF,TGTGCCAGCAGCGACCGGAGGGACAGCATCTACGAGCAGTACTTC